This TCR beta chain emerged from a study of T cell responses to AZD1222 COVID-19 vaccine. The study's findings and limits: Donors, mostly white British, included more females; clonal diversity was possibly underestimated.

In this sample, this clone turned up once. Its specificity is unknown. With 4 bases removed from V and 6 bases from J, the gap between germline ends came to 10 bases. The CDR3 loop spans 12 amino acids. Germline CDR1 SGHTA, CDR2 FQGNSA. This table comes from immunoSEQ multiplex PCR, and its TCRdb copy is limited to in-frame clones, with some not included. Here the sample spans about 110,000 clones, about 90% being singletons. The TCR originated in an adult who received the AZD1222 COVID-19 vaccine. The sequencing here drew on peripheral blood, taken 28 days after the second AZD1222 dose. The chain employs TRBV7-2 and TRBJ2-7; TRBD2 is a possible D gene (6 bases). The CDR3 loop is CASSSGAGEQYF. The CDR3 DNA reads TGTGCCAGCAGCTCGGGAGCGGGCGAGCAGTACTTC.